The 16 T cell receptor beta chains in this list originate from one sample, sequenced in a study of cytomegalovirus exposure and HLA in healthy donors. It was with 60 Vbeta and 13 Jbeta primers that the PCR ran. Clones were read by immunoSEQ multiplex PCR, and TCRdb kept only the in-frame ones, dropping some. This table holds under 300,000 clones, approximately 91% found once. The sample taken for sequencing was PBMCs. The receptors were gathered from a girl aged 2-10 years in good health and CMV-seronegative.

V is TRBV7-6 and J is TRBJ2-3; D is uncertain. The germline CDR1 and CDR2 sequences are SGHVS and FNYEAQ. With 1 base removed from V and 1 base from J, the gap between germline ends came to 9 bases. CDR3 size: 15 residues. The CDR3 reads CASSLVPSGTDTQYF. The CDR3 nucleotides are TGTGCCAGCAGCTTAGTGCCTAGTGGCACAGATACGCAGTATTTT. Combining the CDR3 with reference TRBV7-6 and TRBJ2-3 gives the whole variable domain GAGVSQSPRYKVTKRGQDVALRCDPISGHVSLYWYRQALGQGPEFLTYFNYEAQQDKSGLPNDRFSAERPEGSISTLTIQRTEQRDSAMYRCASSLVPSGTDTQYFGPGTRLTVL.

Written as DNA, the CDR3 is TGTGCCAGTAGTATGGGACAGAGCTATGGCTACACCTTC. This codes for CASSMGQSYGYTF. This sequence joins TRBV19 and TRBJ1-2; 7 bases map to TRBD1. Germline trimming cut 3 bases from V and 4 bases from J; bases unmatched to any gene: 2. In germline, CDR1 is LNHDA, CDR2 SQIVND (reference sequence). The CDR3 has 13 amino acids. The complete variable domain, with remaining parts taken from reference TRBV19 and TRBJ1-2, reads DGGITQSPKYLFRKEGQNVTLSCEQNLNHDAMYWYRQDPGQGLRLIYYSQIVNDFQKGDIAEGYSVSREKKESFPLTVTSAQKNPTAFYLCASSMGQSYGYTFGSGTRLTVV.

This rearrangement joins TRBV6-5 to TRBJ1-4, with TRBD1 identical over 10 bases. With 5 bases clipped from V and 8 bases from J, the junction kept 8 bases outside the gene matches. The CDR3 is made up of 15 amino acids. The V gene's germline CDR1 is MNHEY and CDR2 SVGAGI. CDR3 nucleotides: TGTGCCAGCAGTGCCCCGGGACAGGGGCACGAAAAACTGTTTTTT. Translation gives CASSAPGQGHEKLFF.

The chain couples TRBV5-1 to TRBJ2-1; 14 bases match TRBD2. The V gene end was trimmed by 5 bases and the J gene end by 7 bases; junction bases not matched to a gene: 5. The CDR3 length is 15 residues. Germline CDR1 is SGHRS and CDR2 is YFSETQ. Here the CDR3 reads CASSPGLAGVNEQFF. In DNA form, the CDR3 reads TGCGCCAGCAGTCCGGGACTAGCGGGGGTGAATGAGCAGTTCTTC.

The CDR3 nucleotides are TGCGCCAGCAGCCAATACAGGGGGGGCGAGCAGTACTTC. It translates to CASSQYRGGEQYF. The gene calls are TRBV4-1 and TRBJ2-7, with a tentative D call TRBD1 (8 bases). The V gene lost 2 bases and the J gene lost 6 bases, with 11 bases spanning the gap. The CDR3 has 13 residues. Germline CDR1 is MGHRA and CDR2 is YSYEKL.

The chain joins TRBV10-3 to TRBJ2-1; 15 bases are a match to TRBD2. This CDR3 spans 16 amino acids. Germline loops: CDR1 ENHRY, CDR2 SYGVKD. Unmatched junction bases numbered 8, after V lost 7 bases and J lost 7 bases. The CDR3 here is CAITPSGTSGRNEQFF. The CDR3 bases are TGTGCCATCACCCCCTCCGGGACTAGCGGGAGGAATGAGCAGTTCTTC.

The V gene is TRBV7-6, the J gene TRBJ2-5; 10 bases are shared with TRBD1. Germline CDR1 and CDR2: SGHVS and FNYEAQ. This CDR3 comprises 17 residues. With 1 base clipped from V and 5 bases from J, the junction kept 10 bases outside the gene matches. CDR3 sequence: CASSLVGQGDPQETQYF. As DNA, the CDR3 is TGTGCCAGCAGCTTAGTTGGACAGGGGGACCCTCAGGAGACCCAGTACTTC.

Of note for this clone: One end of the junction does not line up with germline, which may come from a read error. The chain has TRBV4-1 and TRBJ2-2; 9 bases agree with TRBD1. The germline CDR1 and CDR2 sequences are MGHRA and YSYEKL. The CDR3 extends over 14 amino acids. The CDR3: CASVQGAGTGELLF. In DNA, the CDR3 is TGCGCCAGCGTACAGGGGGCGGGCACCGGGGAGCTGCTTTTT.

This rearrangement joins TRBV12-5 to TRBJ1-5, with no clear D. Trimming cost V 2 bases and J 1 base, with 12 bases left between them. The CDR3 is 16 amino acids. Germline assignment: CDR1 LGHNT and CDR2 FRNRAP. The CDR3 protein is CASGLRRAVSNQPQHF. Here the CDR3 DNA reads TGTGCTAGTGGTTTGAGGAGGGCTGTAAGCAATCAGCCCCAGCATTTT.

The gene calls are TRBV5-8 and TRBJ1-5; TRBD1 matches 11 bases. Germline trimming cut 1 base from V and 16 bases from J; bases unmatched to any gene: 10. Germline V lookup: CDR1 SGHTS, CDR2 YDEGEE. The CDR3 contains 14 residues. The CDR3: CASSLPGQGGLGHF. For the CDR3, the DNA is TGTGCCAGCAGCTTGCCGGGACAGGGGGGCCTAGGCCATTTT.

The table lists this clone with a count of one. The CDR3 spells CASRHSNGGRQPQHF. The DNA for the CDR3 is TGTGCCAGTAGACACTCGAACGGGGGAAGACAGCCCCAGCATTTT. The chain carries TRBV19 and TRBJ1-5; TRBD1 is a possible D gene (5 bases). The CDR3 runs 15 residues. The V gene's germline CDR1 is LNHDA and CDR2 SQIVND (reference sequence). The V end lost 6 bases, the J end lost 7 bases, and 19 bases lay between the germline ends. Combining the CDR3 with reference TRBV19 and TRBJ1-5 gives the whole variable domain DGGITQSPKYLFRKEGQNVTLSCEQNLNHDAMYWYRQDPGQGLRLIYYSQIVNDFQKGDIAEGYSVSREKKESFPLTVTSAQKNPTAFYLCASRHSNGGRQPQHFGDGTRLSIL.

This sequence joins TRBV11-1 and TRBJ2-1; tentative D call: TRBD2 (7 bases). The ends were cut back, 0 bases at V and 4 bases at J, with 10 bases in the middle. The CDR3 is 15 residues long. Germline values: CDR1 SGHAT, CDR2 FQDESV (reference sequence). The CDR3 region is CASSLARGAYNEQFF. CDR3 nucleotide sequence: TGTGCCAGCAGCTTAGCCCGGGGGGCGTACAATGAGCAGTTCTTC.

This chain connects TRBV5-4 to TRBJ1-1, with TRBD1 matching over 7 bases. J lost 2 bases, V lost 0 bases, and 4 bases had no gene match. Germline-derived CDR1 and CDR2 are SGHNT and YYREEE (reference sequence). The CDR3 is 15 residues long. Here the CDR3 DNA reads TGTGCCAGCAGCTTGGGAGACAGGGATAACACTGAAGCTTTCTTT. It yields the protein CASSLGDRDNTEAFF.

This chain joins TRBV6-5 and TRBJ2-7; 11 nucleotides match TRBD1. CDR1 and CDR2 from the germline V gene are MNHEY and SVGAGI. After removal of 7 bases from V and 5 bases from J, the junction contained 10 bases not matched to a gene. The CDR3 length is 15 residues. The CDR3 spells CASKLTGTGGHEQYF. The CDR3 DNA sequence: TGTGCCAGCAAACTCACCGGGACAGGGGGTCACGAGCAGTACTTC.

The chain joins TRBV6-5 to TRBJ1-5, with D uncertain. The CDR3 contains 14 residues. Germline CDR1 is MNHEY and CDR2 is SVGAGI. The germline V and J ends were trimmed by 6 bases and 7 bases, with 16 bases remaining between them. For the CDR3, the DNA is TGTGCCAGCAGAGAGACGGGCCCTAGCCAGCCCCAGCATTTT. This encodes CASRETGPSQPQHF.

This clone was seen a single time. V is TRBV5-3 and J is TRBJ2-5, with TRBD2 identical over 8 bases. TRBV5-3 is recorded as an ORF, its role being uncertain. This CDR3 comprises 17 residues. Trimming took 1 base from V and 2 from J; bases not matched to a gene: 10. CDR3 sequence reads: CARSLISAGGLQETQYF. The CDR3 DNA reads TGTGCCAGAAGCTTGATTTCTGCGGGGGGCCTGCAAGAGACCCAGTACTTC.